This paragraph covers one TCR beta chain sequence. V shed 4 bases and J shed 9 bases, with 8 bases lying between them. This CDR3 spans 11 amino acids. The germline V gene encodes CDR1 SGHNT and CDR2 YYREEE (reference sequence). This record comes from a study of blood T cell repertoires in COVID-19. Study information: T cells, B-cell-depleted T cells, or PBMCs provided the cDNA or gDNA that served as material.

TCRdb's copy holds only in-frame clones and misses some; the assay was immunoSEQ multiplex PCR. The data contain 79,000 or so clones, 87% of them singletons. Sequenced sample: peripheral blood. This clonotype was obtained from a human donor in a cohort sampled during active COVID-19. The V and J genes are TRBV5-4 and TRBJ2-1; D remains unclear. For the CDR3, the DNA is TGTGCCAGCAGCCTGACTGGTGAGCAGTTCTTC. It is translated as CASSLTGEQFF.